This T cell receptor beta chain was captured by sequencing in a study of Tregs in tolerant kidney transplant recipients. For the study at large: Sorting of CD4+CD25+CD127- cells followed approximately 3-day belatacept mixed lymphocyte reactions, sometimes with approximately five-day graft donor restimulation. Study-wide results and limits: Few patients were studied, so findings need validation in larger groups. This study did not directly address biological reproducibility.

A single count supports this clone. No antigen is known for it. Just one base apart from a much larger clone, this may be a read error. In the same sample, other DNA sequences code for this CDR3. The CDR3 contains 13 residues. CDR1 and CDR2 from the germline V gene are SEHNR and FQNEAQ (reference sequence). Trimming pared 5 bases from V and 11 bases from J, leaving 15 bases between. Libraries were prepared by immunoSEQ multiplex PCR; TCRdb keeps only in-frame clonotypes and omits some of them. The sample lists approximately 19,000 clones; under 70% were seen once. The chain employs TRBV7-9 and TRBJ2-2; D assignment may be TRBD1 or TRBD2 (7 bases each). Sequenced: Tregs from blood cultured with allogeneic cells. The origin of this receptor is a human donor in good health. The CDR3, as DNA: TGTGCCAGCAGCGGTGCAGGGGGGGTAGAGCTGTTTTTT. It is translated as CASSGAGGVELFF.